This T cell receptor (beta chain) was identified during a study of T cell changes during pregnancy in multiple sclerosis. Germline values: CDR1 MNHEY, CDR2 SMNVEV (reference sequence). The CDR3 consists of 13 residues. Trimming stripped 2 bases from V and 7 bases from J, with 8 bases between. The table came from immunoSEQ multiplex PCR; TCRdb's copy has only in-frame clones and leaves some out. Seen here are 35,000 or so clones, about nine tenths observed once, and the top ten hold over 9%. This clonotype originated in a female donor with multiple sclerosis, enrolled in a pregnancy study. The V gene is TRBV27, the J gene TRBJ1-4, with D hard to call. The sequences come from CD8+ T cells from peripheral blood mononuclear cells, collected in the third trimester of pregnancy. For the CDR3, the DNA is TGTGCCAGCAGTTTAGGCCAATTTGAAAAACTGTTTTTT. Translating it yields CASSLGQFEKLFF.